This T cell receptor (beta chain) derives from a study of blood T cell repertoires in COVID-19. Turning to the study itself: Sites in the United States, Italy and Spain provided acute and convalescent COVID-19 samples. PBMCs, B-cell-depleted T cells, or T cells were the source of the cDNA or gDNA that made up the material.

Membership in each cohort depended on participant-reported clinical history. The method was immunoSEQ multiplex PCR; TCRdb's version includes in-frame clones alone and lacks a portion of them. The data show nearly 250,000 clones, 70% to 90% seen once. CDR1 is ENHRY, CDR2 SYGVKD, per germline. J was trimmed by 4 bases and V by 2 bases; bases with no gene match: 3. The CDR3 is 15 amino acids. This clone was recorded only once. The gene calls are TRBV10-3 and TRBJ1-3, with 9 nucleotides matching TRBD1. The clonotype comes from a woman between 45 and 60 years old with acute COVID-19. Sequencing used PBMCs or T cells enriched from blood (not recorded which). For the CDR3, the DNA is TGTGCCATCAGTGAGGGACAGGGGAGCGGAAACACCATATATTTT. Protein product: CAISEGQGSGNTIYF.